This section outlines one T cell receptor beta chain sequence together with its context. Its antigen is undetermined. The data originate from a study of vaccination effects on CD4 cells after COVID-19. Losses at the gene ends were 0 bases for V and 5 bases for J; bases not matched to a gene: 4. The CDR3 contains 15 residues. CDR1 SGHNT and CDR2 YYREEE come from the germline V gene (reference sequence). TCRdb's table, derived via immunoSEQ multiplex PCR, lists solely in-frame clones and lacks some. The data show more than 30,000 clones, roughly two thirds seen once. Study results and caveats: Clones of infection and vaccine origin contracted markedly late after vaccination.

Within the ViraFEST assay, antigen-specific CD4+ T cells underwent expansion with viral peptide pools prior to sequencing. Cultured cells yielded isolated CD4+ T cells after 10 days. Vaccinated participants had no history of SARS-CoV-2 infection and tested negative for nucleocapsid antibodies. Half-medium changes using IL-2 medium occurred on days 3 and 7. The chain employs TRBV5-4 and TRBJ1-4; 7 nucleotides line up with TRBD1. The source is a human donor who received a COVID-19 vaccine. Source: CD4+ T cells from PBMCs cultured with HCoV-229E spike peptides, taken before COVID-19 vaccination. CDR3: CASSLGQGPNEKLFF. Written as DNA, the CDR3 is TGTGCCAGCAGCTTGGGACAGGGACCGAATGAAAAACTGTTTTTT.